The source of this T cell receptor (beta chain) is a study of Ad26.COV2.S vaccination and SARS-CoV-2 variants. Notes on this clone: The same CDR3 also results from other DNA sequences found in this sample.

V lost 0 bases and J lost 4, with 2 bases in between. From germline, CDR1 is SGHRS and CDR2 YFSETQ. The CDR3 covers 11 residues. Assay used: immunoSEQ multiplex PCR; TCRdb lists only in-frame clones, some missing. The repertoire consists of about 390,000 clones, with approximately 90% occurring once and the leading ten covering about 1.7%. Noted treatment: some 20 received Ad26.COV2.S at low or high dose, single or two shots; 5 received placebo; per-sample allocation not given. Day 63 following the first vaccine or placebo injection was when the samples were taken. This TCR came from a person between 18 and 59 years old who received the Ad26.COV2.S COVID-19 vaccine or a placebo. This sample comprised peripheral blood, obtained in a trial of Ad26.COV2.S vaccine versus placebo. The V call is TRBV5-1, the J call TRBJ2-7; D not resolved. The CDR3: CASSLGYEQYF. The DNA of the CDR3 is TGCGCCAGCAGCTTGGGGTACGAGCAGTACTTC.